This passage covers 25 T cell receptor beta chains from one sample sequenced in a study of blood T cell repertoires in COVID-19. The repertoire was sequenced with immunoSEQ multiplex PCR; TCRdb's copy has only in-frame clones and lacks some. The sample carries 200,000 to 250,000 clones, under 85% recorded once. Sequencing was performed on peripheral blood. These receptors were collected from a woman in her twenties or thirties with COVID-19, enrolled during active disease.

The rearrangement uses TRBV2 and TRBJ1-3; no definite D call. The germline V gene encodes CDR1 SNHLY and CDR2 FYNNEI. The CDR3 has 15 amino acids. V dropped 0 bases and J dropped 2 bases, with 8 bases sitting between them. CDR3 sequence: CASSEATGTGNTIYF. The CDR3, as DNA: TGTGCCAGCAGTGAAGCAACGGGAACTGGAAACACCATATATTTT.

The chain joins TRBV2 to TRBJ1-1, with D unresolved. The V gene's germline CDR1 is SNHLY and CDR2 FYNNEI. The CDR3 runs 12 residues. The ends were cut back, 6 bases at V and 4 bases at J, with 9 bases in the middle. CDR3 in amino acids: CASREVGTEAFF. The CDR3 DNA reads as TGTGCCAGCAGGGAGGTGGGCACTGAAGCTTTCTTT.

This clone was counted many times. The chain recombines TRBV15 with TRBJ2-4; the D is unclear. CDR3 size: 16 residues. The germline V and J ends were trimmed by 5 bases and 3 bases, with 17 bases remaining between them. The V gene's germline CDR1 is LNHNV and CDR2 YYDKDF (reference sequence). Here the CDR3 reads CATSVRGPLGKNIQYF. The CDR3 DNA reads as TGTGCCACCAGCGTAAGAGGCCCGTTGGGCAAAAACATTCAGTACTTC.

V usage is TRBV6-5 and J usage is TRBJ2-5; 8 positions agree with TRBD2. The CDR3 consists of 15 residues. After removal of 2 bases from V and 5 bases from J, the junction contained 7 bases not matched to a gene. Germline loops: CDR1 MNHEY, CDR2 SVGAGI. The CDR3 loop reads CASSYEGGRRETQYF. The CDR3 coding sequence is TGTGCCAGCAGTTACGAAGGCGGGAGGAGGGAGACCCAGTACTTC.

The gene calls are TRBV6-5 and TRBJ2-2, with D perhaps matching TRBD2 (6 bases). Trimming cost V 6 bases and J 0 bases, with 11 bases left between them. Per the germline V gene, CDR1 is MNHEY and CDR2 is SVGAGI. This CDR3 is 15 amino acids long. CDR3 coding DNA: TGTGCCAGCAGATCGGGACTCCCGAACACCGGGGAGCTGTTTTTT. Translating it yields CASRSGLPNTGELFF.

This chain uses TRBV28 with TRBJ2-7; TRBD1 might be the D (6 bases). Between the trimmed V and J ends, which lost 7 bases and 5 bases, there was a span of 24 bases. The CDR3 length is 16 residues. Germline V gene lookup returns CDR1 MDHEN and CDR2 SYDVKM. The CDR3 DNA is TGTGCCAGCACCACATGGGGTCAGGGGCCCCTCGACGAGCAGTACTTC. Its protein product is CASTTWGQGPLDEQYF.

This clone was seen once. This chain links TRBV2 with TRBJ2-7, with 7 bases fitting TRBD1. Germline lookup yields CDR1 SNHLY and CDR2 FYNNEI. The CDR3 has 12 amino acids. V gave up 6 bases and J gave up 3 bases; unmatched junction bases: 2. The chain's CDR3 is CASRRQGYEQYF. In nucleotides, the CDR3 is TGTGCCAGCAGACGACAGGGCTACGAGCAGTACTTC.

This clone was picked up one time. The chain uses TRBV30 and TRBJ1-2; D is ambiguous. This CDR3 region has 13 residues. V was clipped by 3 bases and J by 5 bases, with 13 bases between them. CDR1 and CDR2 (germline): GTSNPN, SVGIG (reference sequence). As DNA, the CDR3 is TGTGCCTGGAGGCCAGGTTTCCCGTATGGCTACACCTTC. Residues: CAWRPGFPYGYTF.

The chain has TRBV28 and TRBJ2-4; 8 bases fit TRBD1. Germline CDR1 is MDHEN and CDR2 is SYDVKM. CDR3 length: 14 amino acids. V lost 6 bases to trimming and J lost 5 bases; unmatched junction nucleotides: 6. CDR3 nucleotide sequence: TGTGCCAGCAGCCCGACAGGGGCCCAAAACATTCAGTACTTC. It is translated as CASSPTGAQNIQYF.

The rearrangement links TRBV9 to TRBJ2-1, with TRBD1 as a possible D gene (6 bases). The V and J ends lost 4 bases and 7 bases respectively, with 18 bases between them. The germline V gene has CDR1 SGDLS and CDR2 YYNGEE. The CDR3 totals 15 residues. The CDR3 coding sequence is TGTGCCAGCAGCCCCCCCTCCGGCAGGGGTAATGAGCAGTTCTTC. The encoded protein is CASSPPSGRGNEQFF.

This chain joins TRBV10-2 and TRBJ2-1; the D gene is possibly TRBD2 (5 bases). Germline loops: CDR1 WSHSY, CDR2 SAAADI. The CDR3 contains 13 residues. V lost 4 bases, J lost 2 bases, and 6 bases lay in between. The CDR3 DNA reads TGCGCCAGCAGTGCCGGGGCCTACAATGAGCAGTTCTTC. Protein sequence: CASSAGAYNEQFF.

The chain combines TRBV27 with TRBJ1-2; perhaps TRBD1 as D (6 bases). CDR1 is MNHEY and CDR2 is SMNVEV in the germline V gene (reference sequence). V was clipped by 3 bases and J by 8 bases, with 16 bases between them. The CDR3 covers 14 residues. The CDR3 protein is CASSFAGASGGYTF. CDR3 coding DNA: TGTGCCAGCAGTTTTGCAGGGGCTTCCGGGGGCTACACCTTC.

The chain combines TRBV11-3 with TRBJ2-1; D is ambiguous. Germline assignment: CDR1 SGHNT and CDR2 YENEEA. V shed 1 base and J shed 0 bases, with 7 bases lying between them. The CDR3 sequence is 15 residues long. The CDR3 DNA reads as TGTGCCAGCAGCTTAGGGGCCAGCTCCTACAATGAGCAGTTCTTC. This translates into CASSLGASSYNEQFF.

The V call is TRBV30, the J call TRBJ2-1, with 9 bases matching TRBD2. CDR3 length equals 15 residues. CDR1 GTSNPN and CDR2 SVGIG come from the germline V gene (reference sequence). After removal of 0 bases from V and 8 bases from J, the junction contained 8 bases not matched to a gene. CDR3 protein: CAWSVRGSGGDEQFF. DNA for the CDR3: TGTGCCTGGAGTGTACGGGGTAGCGGGGGCGATGAGCAGTTCTTC.

The sample holds a few counts of this clone. The J gene is TRBJ2-2, the V gene TRBV6-2 or TRBV6-3; the D gene is possibly TRBD2 (5 bases). The germline V gene encodes CDR1 MNHEY and CDR2 SVGEGT. The germline V and J ends were trimmed by 5 bases and 5 bases, with 12 bases remaining between them. The length of the CDR3 is 14 residues. As DNA, the CDR3 is TGTGCCAGCAGTGGACTGGGTTCGACCGGGGAGCTGTTTTTT. It codes for CASSGLGSTGELFF.

This chain links TRBV24-1 with TRBJ2-1, with D perhaps matching TRBD1 (6 bases). Trimming removed 2 bases from V and 11 bases from J, with 12 bases in between. CDR1 KGHDR and CDR2 SFDVKD come from the germline V gene. The CDR3 runs 13 residues. The CDR3 is CATSDSRTVQQFF. As DNA, the CDR3 is TGTGCCACCAGTGATTCCCGGACAGTTCAGCAGTTCTTC.

The V gene is TRBV11-2, the J gene TRBJ2-1, with D tentatively TRBD2 (5 bases). CDR3 length: 11 residues. Germline CDR1 SGHAT, CDR2 FQNNGV. V was pared by 11 bases and J by 7 bases, with 12 bases between. CDR3 bases: TGTGCCGGACTGGAAGGGAATGAGCAGTTCTTC. It codes for CAGLEGNEQFF. The entire variable domain, with the rest obtained from reference TRBV11-2 and TRBJ2-1, is as follows: EAGVAQSPRYKIIEKRQSVAFWCNPISGHATLYWYQQILGQGPKLLIQFQNNGVVDDSQLPKDRFSAERLKGVDSTLKIQPAKLEDSAVYLCAGLEGNEQFFGPGTRLTVL.

The rearrangement links TRBV24-1 to TRBJ2-2; 11 nucleotides match TRBD1. Trimming cost V 7 bases and J 1 base; bases outside gene matches: 10. Germline V gene data show CDR1 as KGHDR and CDR2 as SFDVKD. There are 18 residues in the CDR3. The CDR3 coding sequence is TGTGCCACCAGACCGGGACAGGGGGGAATATTGAACACCGGGGAGCTGTTTTTT. It encodes CATRPGQGGILNTGELFF.

This clone was recorded only once. V and J are TRBV6-2 or TRBV6-3 and TRBJ1-5; 7 bases map to TRBD1. The CDR3 has 16 residues. Germline V gene data show CDR1 as MNHEY and CDR2 as SVGEGT. V was pared by 2 bases and J by 7 bases, with 11 bases of the junction left unmatched. The CDR3 protein is CASSYGRDRSEQPQHF. The CDR3, as DNA: TGTGCCAGCAGTTACGGTCGGGACAGATCAGAACAGCCCCAGCATTTT.

This clone rates as medium-sized. J is TRBJ2-6 and V is TRBV29-1; TRBD2 matches at 13 bases. In germline, CDR1 is SQVTM, CDR2 ANQGSEA. V trimming: 4 bases; J trimming: 2 bases; junction bases outside the gene matches: 5. There are 17 residues in the CDR3. The CDR3 sequence: CSVATGTSGTGANVLTF. The DNA of the CDR3 is TGCAGCGTTGCCACCGGGACTAGCGGGACTGGGGCCAACGTCCTGACTTTC.

CDR3 protein: CASSLHGGAPSYNEQFF. The CDR3 DNA is TGTGCCAGCAGCTTACACGGGGGGGCCCCCTCCTACAATGAGCAGTTCTTC. V gene TRBV7-3 combines with J gene TRBJ2-1; 8 nucleotides align to TRBD2. The CDR3 spans 17 residues. Trimming removed 2 bases from V and 0 bases from J; junction bases left unmatched: 6. CDR1 is SGHTA and CDR2 is FQGTGA in the germline V gene.

The V call is TRBV27, the J call TRBJ1-1; a weak D match, TRBD1 (6 bases). Deletions cut 2 bases from V and 4 bases from J, with 11 bases between. This CDR3 is built from 14 residues. The germline V gene encodes CDR1 MNHEY and CDR2 SMNVEV (reference sequence). CDR3 nucleotide sequence: TGTGCCAGCAGTTTAGACAGGAGGTTCACTGAAGCTTTCTTT. Translating gives CASSLDRRFTEAFF.

The rearrangement uses TRBV27 and TRBJ1-2; maybe TRBD1 (6 bases). From germline, CDR1 is MNHEY and CDR2 SMNVEV (reference sequence). The CDR3 consists of 14 residues. The ends were cut back, 7 bases at V and 3 bases at J, with 15 bases in the middle. The CDR3 spells CASTLRGGYYGYTF. The CDR3, as DNA: TGTGCCAGCACACTTCGGGGGGGCTACTATGGCTACACCTTC.

This rearrangement joins TRBV3-1 (or the pseudogene TRBV3-2) to TRBJ1-2, with 7 nucleotides matching TRBD1. V lost 0 bases and J lost 4; bases outside the gene matches: 5. CDR3 size: 15 residues. Germline lookup yields CDR1 LGHDT and CDR2 YNNKEL (reference sequence). The CDR3 bases are TGTGCCAGCAGCCAAGATTTGGGACAGTTCTATGGCTACACCTTC. Translated: CASSQDLGQFYGYTF.

This chain connects TRBV19 to TRBJ2-7; 8 bases are a match to TRBD2. The germline gives CDR1 LNHDA, CDR2 SQIVND (reference sequence). The ends lost 10 bases at V and 3 bases at J; junction bases unmatched: 8. CDR3 length: 13 amino acids. In nucleotides, the CDR3 is TGTGCCACCCGAGGGCGGGGGGTCTACGAGCAGTACTTC. Amino acid sequence: CATRGRGVYEQYF.